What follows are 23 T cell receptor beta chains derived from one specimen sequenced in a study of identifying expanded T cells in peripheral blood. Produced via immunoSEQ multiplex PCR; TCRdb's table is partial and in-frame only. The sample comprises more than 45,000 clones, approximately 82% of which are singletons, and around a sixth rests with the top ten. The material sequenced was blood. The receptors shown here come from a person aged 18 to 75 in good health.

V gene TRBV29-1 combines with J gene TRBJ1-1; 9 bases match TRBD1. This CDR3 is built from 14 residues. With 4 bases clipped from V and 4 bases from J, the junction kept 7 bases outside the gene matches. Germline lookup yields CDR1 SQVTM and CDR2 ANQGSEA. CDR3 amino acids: CSVVYRGRSTEAFF. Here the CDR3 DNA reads TGCAGCGTTGTATACAGGGGGCGTAGCACTGAAGCTTTCTTT. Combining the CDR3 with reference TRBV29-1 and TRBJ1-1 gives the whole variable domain SAVISQKPSRDICQRGTSLTIQCQVDSQVTMMFWYRQQPGQSLTLIATANQGSEATYESGFVIDKFPISRPNLTFSTLTVSNMSPEDSSIYLCSVVYRGRSTEAFFGQGTRLTVV.

The DNA for the CDR3 is TGTGCCAGCAGCTCCCTGGTGGCCACCGGGGAGCTGTTTTTT. Residues: CASSSLVATGELFF. The chain links TRBV14 to TRBJ2-2; D gene ambiguous. The CDR3 consists of 14 residues. V was pared by 5 bases and J by 4 bases, with 11 bases between. Germline CDR1 reads SGHDN; CDR2 reads FVKESK.

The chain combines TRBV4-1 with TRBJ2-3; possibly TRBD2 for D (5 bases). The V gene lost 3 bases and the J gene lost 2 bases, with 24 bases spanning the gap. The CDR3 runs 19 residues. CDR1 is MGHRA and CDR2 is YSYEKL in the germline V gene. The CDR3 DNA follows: TGCGCCAGCAGCCATCCCTCGGGCCGGCGGGCTTCGGTCACAGATACGCAGTATTTT. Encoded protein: CASSHPSGRRASVTDTQYF.

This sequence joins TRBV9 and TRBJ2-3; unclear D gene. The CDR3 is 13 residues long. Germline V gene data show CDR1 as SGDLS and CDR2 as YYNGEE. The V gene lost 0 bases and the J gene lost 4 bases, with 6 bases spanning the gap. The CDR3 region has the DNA TGTGCCAGCAGCGTAGCTAGTGCAGATACGCAGTATTTT. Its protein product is CASSVASADTQYF.

CDR3 in amino acids: CASLKDIMNTEAFF. CDR3 coding DNA: TGTGCCAGCTTAAAGGACATAATGAACACTGAAGCTTTCTTT. The chain employs TRBV18 and TRBJ1-1; D might be TRBD1 (5 bases). The CDR3 loop spans 14 amino acids. V lost 7 bases and J 0 bases, leaving 12 bases between the germline ends. Germline lookup yields CDR1 KGHSH and CDR2 LQKENI.

CDR3 nucleotide sequence: TGTGCCAGCAGTGAAAGGTGGGCAGTCACTTCCTCTGGAAACACCATATATTTT. It yields the protein CASSERWAVTSSGNTIYF. The chain employs TRBV6-1 and TRBJ1-3, with no clear D. The germline CDR1 and CDR2 sequences are MNHNS and SASEGT. Trimming took off 2 bases at V and 0 bases at J, with 17 bases between the two ends. This CDR3 region has 18 residues.

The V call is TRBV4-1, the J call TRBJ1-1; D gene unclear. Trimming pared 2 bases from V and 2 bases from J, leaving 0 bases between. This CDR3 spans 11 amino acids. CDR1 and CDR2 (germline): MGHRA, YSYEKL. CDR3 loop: CASSQNTEAFF. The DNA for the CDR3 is TGCGCCAGCAGCCAAAACACTGAAGCTTTCTTT.

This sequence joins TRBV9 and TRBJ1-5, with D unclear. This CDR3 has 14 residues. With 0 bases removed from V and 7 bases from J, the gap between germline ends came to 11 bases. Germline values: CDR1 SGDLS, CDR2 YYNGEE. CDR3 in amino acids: CASSVEGLHQPQHF. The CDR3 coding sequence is TGTGCCAGCAGCGTAGAGGGATTGCACCAGCCCCAGCATTTT.

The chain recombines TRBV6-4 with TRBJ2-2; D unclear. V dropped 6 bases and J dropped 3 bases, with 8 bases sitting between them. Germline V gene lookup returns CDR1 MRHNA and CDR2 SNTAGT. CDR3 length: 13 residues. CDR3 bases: TGTGCCAGCAGCCCAAGTTACACCGGGGAGCTGTTTTTT. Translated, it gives CASSPSYTGELFF.

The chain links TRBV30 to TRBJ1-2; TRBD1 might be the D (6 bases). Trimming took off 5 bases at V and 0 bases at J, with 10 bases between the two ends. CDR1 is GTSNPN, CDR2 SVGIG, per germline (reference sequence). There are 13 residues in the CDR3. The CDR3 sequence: CAWSAGANYGYTF. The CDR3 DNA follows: TGTGCCTGGTCGGCAGGGGCTAACTATGGCTACACCTTC.

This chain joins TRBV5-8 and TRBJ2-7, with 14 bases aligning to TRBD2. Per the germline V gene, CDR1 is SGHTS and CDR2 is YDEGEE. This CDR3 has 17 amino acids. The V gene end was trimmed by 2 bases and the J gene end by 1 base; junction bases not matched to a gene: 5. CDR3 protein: CASSFGTSGSGSYEQYF. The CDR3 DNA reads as TGTGCCAGCAGCTTCGGGACTAGCGGGAGTGGTTCCTACGAGCAGTACTTC.

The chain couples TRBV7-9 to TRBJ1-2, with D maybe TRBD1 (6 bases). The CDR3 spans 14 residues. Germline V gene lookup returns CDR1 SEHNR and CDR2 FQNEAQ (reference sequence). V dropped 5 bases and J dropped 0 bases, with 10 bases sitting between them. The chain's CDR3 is CASSPRGSNYGYTF. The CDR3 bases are TGTGCCAGCAGCCCCAGGGGCTCTAACTATGGCTACACCTTC.

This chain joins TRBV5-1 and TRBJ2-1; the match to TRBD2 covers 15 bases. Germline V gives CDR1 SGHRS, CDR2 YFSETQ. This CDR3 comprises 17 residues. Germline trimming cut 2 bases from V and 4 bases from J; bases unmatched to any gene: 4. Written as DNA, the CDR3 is TGCGCCAGCAGCTTCGGGACTAGCGGGGGGACATACAATGAGCAGTTCTTC. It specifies CASSFGTSGGTYNEQFF.

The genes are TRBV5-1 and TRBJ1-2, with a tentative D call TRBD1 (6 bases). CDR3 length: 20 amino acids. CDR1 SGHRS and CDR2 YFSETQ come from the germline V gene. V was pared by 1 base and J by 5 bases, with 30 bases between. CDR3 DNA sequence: TGCGCCAGCAGCTTGACGGCACGCGCATTAACAGGGCTATCCCTGTATGGCTACACCTTC. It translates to CASSLTARALTGLSLYGYTF.

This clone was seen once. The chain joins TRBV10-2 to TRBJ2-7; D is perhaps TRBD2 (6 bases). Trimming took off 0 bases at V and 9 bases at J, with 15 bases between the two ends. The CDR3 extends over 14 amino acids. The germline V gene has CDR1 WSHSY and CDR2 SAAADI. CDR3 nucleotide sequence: TGCGCCAGCAGTGAGTCCGTGGGACTCCTCGGGCAGTACGTC. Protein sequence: CASSESVGLLGQYV.

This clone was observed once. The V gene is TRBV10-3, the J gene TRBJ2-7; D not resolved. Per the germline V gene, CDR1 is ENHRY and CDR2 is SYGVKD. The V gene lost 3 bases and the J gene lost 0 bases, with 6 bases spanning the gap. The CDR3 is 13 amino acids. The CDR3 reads CAISDQASYEQYF. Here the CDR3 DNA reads TGTGCCATCAGTGATCAGGCCTCCTACGAGCAGTACTTC.

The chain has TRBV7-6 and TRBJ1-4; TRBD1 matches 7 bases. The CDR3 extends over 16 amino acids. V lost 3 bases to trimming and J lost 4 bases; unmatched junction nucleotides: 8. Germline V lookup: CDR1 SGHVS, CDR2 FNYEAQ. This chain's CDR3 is CASSFSTGDINEKLFF. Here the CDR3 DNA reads TGTGCCAGCAGCTTTTCCACAGGGGATATTAATGAAAAACTGTTTTTT. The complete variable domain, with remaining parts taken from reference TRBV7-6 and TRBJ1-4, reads GAGVSQSPRYKVTKRGQDVALRCDPISGHVSLYWYRQALGQGPEFLTYFNYEAQQDKSGLPNDRFSAERPEGSISTLTIQRTEQRDSAMYRCASSFSTGDINEKLFFGSGTQLSVL.

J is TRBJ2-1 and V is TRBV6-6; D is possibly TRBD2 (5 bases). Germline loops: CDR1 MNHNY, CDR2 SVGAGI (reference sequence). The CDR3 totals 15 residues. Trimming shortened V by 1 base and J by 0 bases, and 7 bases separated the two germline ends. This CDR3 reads CASSYFAGSYNEQFF. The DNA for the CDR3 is TGTGCCAGCAGTTACTTCGCGGGCTCCTACAATGAGCAGTTCTTC.

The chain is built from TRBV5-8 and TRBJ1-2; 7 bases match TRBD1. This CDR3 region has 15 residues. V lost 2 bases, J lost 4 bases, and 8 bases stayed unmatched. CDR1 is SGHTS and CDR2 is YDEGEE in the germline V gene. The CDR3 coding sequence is TGTGCCAGCAGCTTAAAAACAGGGGCCACCTATGGCTACACCTTC. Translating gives CASSLKTGATYGYTF.

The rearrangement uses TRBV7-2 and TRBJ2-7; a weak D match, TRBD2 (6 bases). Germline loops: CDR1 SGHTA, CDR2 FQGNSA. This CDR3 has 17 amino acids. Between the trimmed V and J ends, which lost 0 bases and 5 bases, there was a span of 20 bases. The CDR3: CASSLAWRRESLNEQYF. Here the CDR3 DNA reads TGTGCCAGCAGCTTAGCGTGGCGCCGGGAGAGCCTAAACGAGCAGTACTTC.

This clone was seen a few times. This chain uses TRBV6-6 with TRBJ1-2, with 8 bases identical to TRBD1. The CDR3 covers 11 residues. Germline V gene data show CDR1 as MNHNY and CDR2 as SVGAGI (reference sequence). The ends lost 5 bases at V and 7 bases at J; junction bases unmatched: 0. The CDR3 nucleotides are TGTGCCAGCAGTGGACAGGGTGGCTACACCTTC. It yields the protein CASSGQGGYTF.

Written as DNA, the CDR3 is TGTGCCAGCAGTGAAAGCACAGGGCGGCAGCCCCAGCATTTT. Amino acids: CASSESTGRQPQHF. V is TRBV6-1 and J is TRBJ1-5, with TRBD1 as a possible D gene (6 bases). The germline CDR1 and CDR2 sequences are MNHNS and SASEGT. Trimming took off 2 bases at V and 7 bases at J, with 12 bases between the two ends. This CDR3 spans 14 amino acids.

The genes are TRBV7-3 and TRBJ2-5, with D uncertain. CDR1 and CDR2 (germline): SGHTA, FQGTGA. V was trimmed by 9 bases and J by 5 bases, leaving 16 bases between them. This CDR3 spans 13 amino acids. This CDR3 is CARAKRSMETQYF. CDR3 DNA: TGTGCCAGGGCTAAGCGTAGCATGGAGACCCAGTACTTC.